One and the same sample provided the 15 T cell receptor beta chains below, sequenced in a study of breast tumors, draining lymph nodes, adjacent tissues (dated by TCRdb to the mid-2010s). The lymph node samples were taken from the axillary draining lymph nodes of breast cancer patients. The library was made by multiplex PCR. TCRdb records Illumina HiSeq 2000 as the sequencer. TCRdb redid the processing of the public reads, applying fastp at Q25 and MiXCR, and retained in-frame beta chains. All rows with the same CDR3 protein become a single entry with the most common DNA and genes. The sample table lists some 110,000 distinct CDR3 sequences, approximately 28% of them with a count of one. The ten most abundant clones make up approximately 5.3% of the sample. The sample taken for sequencing was axillary lymph node tissue. These TCRs come from a female donor with breast cancer. Some clones in this sample may be carry-over from other donors' samples.

The V and J genes are TRBV19 and TRBJ2-2; D is perhaps TRBD1 (5 bases). In germline, CDR1 is LNHDA, CDR2 SQIVND (reference sequence). This CDR3 spans 15 amino acids. The V and J ends lost 5 bases and 3 bases respectively, with 13 bases between them. CDR3 sequence: CASSRPDTYTGELFF. Here the CDR3 DNA reads TGTGCCAGTAGTCGACCGGACACTTACACCGGGGAGCTGTTTTTT.

This clonotype was counted between two and nine times. The chain is built from TRBV7-8 and TRBJ2-1; possibly TRBD1 for D (6 bases). V lost 4 bases and J 6 bases, leaving 13 bases between the germline ends. The CDR3 is 14 amino acids. CDR1 is SGHVS, CDR2 FQNEAQ, per germline. CDR3 coding DNA: TGTGCCAGCAGCTCCATCGGACAGCCCAATGAGCAGTTCTTC. Amino acids: CASSSIGQPNEQFF.

At least ten counts were recorded for this clonotype. V gene TRBV4-1 combines with J gene TRBJ1-3; D gene uncertain. This CDR3 comprises 19 residues. The germline V gene has CDR1 MGHRA and CDR2 YSYEKL. The germline V and J ends were trimmed by 1 base and 4 bases, with 23 bases remaining between them. The CDR3 DNA reads as TGCGCCAGCAGCCAAGTTTCGACCGCGCGACCAATTCAAGGAAACACCATATATTTT. It codes for CASSQVSTARPIQGNTIYF.

This clonotype came up many times. The rearrangement joins TRBV7-9 to TRBJ2-7; TRBD1 matches at 7 bases. Germline V gene lookup returns CDR1 SEHNR and CDR2 FQNEAQ (reference sequence). Trimming took 3 bases from V and 0 from J; bases not matched to a gene: 8. The CDR3 length is 16 residues. The CDR3 bases are TGTGCCAGCAGCTTTGGTCAGCAGGGGGTCTCCTACGAGCAGTACTTC. It codes for CASSFGQQGVSYEQYF.

This clonotype was picked up many times. This rearrangement joins TRBV9 to TRBJ2-3, with D perhaps TRBD1 (6 bases). Germline V gene data show CDR1 as SGDLS and CDR2 as YYNGEE. This CDR3 has 16 residues. The V and J ends lost 0 bases and 1 base respectively, with 12 bases between them. CDR3 sequence reads: CASSVAEDRCTDTQYF. The CDR3 coding sequence is TGTGCCAGCAGCGTAGCAGAGGACAGATGCACAGATACGCAGTATTTT.

With respect to this clonotype: Just one base apart from a much larger clone, this may be a read error. The chain is built from TRBV11-2 and TRBJ2-5; D is ambiguous. Germline V gene sequence: CDR1 SGHAT, CDR2 FQNNGV. The length of the CDR3 is 15 residues. The CDR3 DNA follows: TGTGCCAGCAACTTAGGTATCGGGCCGGGCGAGACCCAGTACTTC. Protein sequence: CASNLGIGPGETQYF.

This clonotype has just a few counts. A read error may explain this, as a much larger clone is one base away. The chain recombines TRBV5-1 with TRBJ2-3, with TRBD2 identical over 10 bases. Losses at the gene ends were 6 bases for V and 1 base for J; bases not matched to a gene: 8. This CDR3 contains 16 residues. In germline, CDR1 is SGHRS, CDR2 YFSETQ. The CDR3, as DNA: TGCGCCAGCACTGCCAGGCTAGCGGGGGGCACAGATACGCAGTATTTT. This sequence encodes CASTARLAGGTDTQYF.

This clonotype showed up just a few times. The J gene is TRBJ1-1, the V gene TRBV5-6; TRBD1 might be the D (6 bases). CDR1 is SGHDT, CDR2 YYEEEE, per germline. V lost 7 bases and J lost 4, with 17 bases in between. The CDR3 is made up of 14 amino acids. DNA for the CDR3: TGTGCCAGCCTACAGGGAATTTGGGGCACTGAAGCTTTCTTT. Its protein is CASLQGIWGTEAFF.

This clonotype was observed a few times. This could be a read error, since a much larger clone is one nucleotide away. Likely a read error: the CDR3 ends without its conserved phenylalanine or tryptophan. The chain is built from TRBV19 and TRBJ2-1, with 8 positions matching TRBD2. Per the germline V gene, CDR1 is LNHDA and CDR2 is SQIVND (reference sequence). The CDR3 covers 16 residues. Trimming took 10 bases from V and 0 from J; bases not matched to a gene: 11. The CDR3 nucleotides are TGTGCCACCGGGATAGCGGGACTTATCTCCTACAATGAGCAGTTCTCC. Protein sequence: CATGIAGLISYNEQFS.

This clonotype was recorded at least ten times. This rearrangement joins TRBV11-3 to TRBJ2-1; TRBD2 is a possible D gene (5 bases). The V gene lost 2 bases and the J gene lost 3 bases, with 8 bases spanning the gap. Germline CDR1 is SGHNT and CDR2 is YENEEA. The CDR3 sequence is 14 residues long. The CDR3 region is CASSLYGNYNEQFF. In DNA, the CDR3 is TGTGCCAGCAGCTTATACGGGAACTACAATGAGCAGTTCTTC.

A remark on this clonotype: Here the CDR3 omits its conserved ending phenylalanine or tryptophan, so a read error is the likely source. No DNA is shown, since the ends of the CDR3 on it are uncertain; the CDR3 is the one TCRdb lists. The V and J genes are TRBV7-9 and TRBJ2-7; the DNA was not used to check the table's D call, TRBD1. The CDR3 totals 13 residues, both ends included. Germline lookup yields CDR1 SEHNR and CDR2 FQNEAQ (reference sequence). This CDR3 reads CASSITGWGEQHS.

A note on this clonotype: A much larger clone lies a single base off, so this may be a read error. The CDR3 does not close with the conserved phenylalanine or tryptophan, likely indicating a read error. The V and J genes are TRBV19 and TRBJ2-1, with D perhaps TRBD1 or TRBD2 (5 bases each). Germline values: CDR1 LNHDA, CDR2 SQIVND (reference sequence). The germline V and J ends were trimmed by 1 base and 13 bases, with 23 bases remaining between them. The CDR3 spans 16 residues. CDR3 in amino acids: CASSIVAIGGPLSQFS. In DNA form, the CDR3 reads TGTGCCAGTAGTATAGTGGCGATTGGGGGACCCCTATCACAGTTCTCC.

This clonotype has at least ten counts. The chain combines TRBV6-5 with TRBJ1-6; D is possibly TRBD1 (6 bases). The CDR3 covers 18 residues. V lost 0 bases and J lost 0, with 12 bases in between. Germline CDR1 reads MNHEY; CDR2 reads SVGAGI. CDR3 in DNA: TGTGCCAGCAGTTACTCAGGGGGGCTCAGCTCCTATAATTCACCCCTCCACTTT. Its protein is CASSYSGGLSSYNSPLHF.

This clonotype was detected ten times or more. The chain joins TRBV19 to TRBJ1-6, with D perhaps TRBD1 (5 bases). The V end lost 1 base, the J end lost 3 bases, and 10 bases lay between the germline ends. The CDR3 is made up of 16 amino acids. Germline values: CDR1 LNHDA, CDR2 SQIVND (reference sequence). The CDR3 sequence is CASSIVSGNYNSPLHF. The CDR3 DNA sequence: TGTGCCAGTAGTATAGTTTCAGGGAACTATAATTCACCCCTCCACTTT. Variable domain in full (rest from reference TRBV19 and TRBJ1-6): DGGITQSPKYLFRKEGQNVTLSCEQNLNHDAMYWYRQDPGQGLRLIYYSQIVNDFQKGDIAEGYSVSREKKESFPLTVTSAQKNPTAFYLCASSIVSGNYNSPLHFGNGTRLTVT.

This clonotype was seen a few times. The chain combines TRBV7-3 with TRBJ1-1; the D gene is possibly TRBD1 (5 bases). Germline V gene sequence: CDR1 SGHTA, CDR2 FQGTGA. CDR3 size: 13 residues. Trimming shortened V by 5 bases and J by 0 bases, and 7 bases separated the two germline ends. The CDR3 DNA follows: TGTGCCAGCAGCGAGACAGTGAACACTGAAGCTTTCTTT. Translated, it gives CASSETVNTEAFF.